This is a list of T cell receptor beta chains from one sample in a study of early T cells in non-severe SARS-CoV-2 infection. TCRdb processed the 5' RACE reads anew with MiXCR; each CDR3 protein has one entry. The sample shows some 83,000 distinct CDR3 sequences, around 9.3% of them seen only once. Sequenced material: whole blood, taken at baseline. Receptors were obtained from an adult who was a healthcare worker with PCR-confirmed SARS-CoV-2 infection or an uninfected control (not recorded which). CDR3s leave out the opening cysteine and the closing phenylalanine or tryptophan.

J gene | V gene | CDR3 protein
TRBJ2-1 | TRBV20-1 | SARDEGVHYNEQF
TRBJ2-7 | TRBV28 | ASKAGGQNEQY
TRBJ2-7 | TRBV12-3/TRBV12-4 | ASSFFGGDVSGEQY
TRBJ2-7 | TRBV18 | ASSPPMGEQY
TRBJ1-1 | TRBV25-1 | ASSGLDRHEAF
TRBJ1-1 | TRBV18 | ASSPPGQGMTEAF
TRBJ1-1 | TRBV12-3/TRBV12-4 | ASSLGTGATEAF
TRBJ2-7 | TRBV18 | ASSPPIAGGTYEQY
TRBJ2-1 | TRBV20-1 | SATPITGLVYNEQF
TRBJ2-7 | TRBV7-9 | ASRSGAGGYEQY
TRBJ2-5 | TRBV7-8 | ASRHSGWVQETQY
TRBJ2-2 | TRBV28 | ASAKRQGENTGELF
TRBJ1-4 | TRBV4-1 | ASSQAGHGEKLF
TRBJ2-2 | TRBV27 | ATGSGTNTGELF
TRBJ1-2 | TRBV27 | ASSPSREPTYGYT
TRBJ2-5 | TRBV25-1 | ASSAGQWGTQY
TRBJ2-7 | TRBV20-1 | SASGRVGSEQY
TRBJ1-6 | TRBV5-6 | ASSTYREVSSPLH
TRBJ1-3 | TRBV27 | ASSLKFRGAGNTIY
TRBJ2-1 | TRBV3-1 | ASSPQLAGEQF
TRBJ2-5 | TRBV5-1 | ASSTLEGETQY
TRBJ1-5 | TRBV3-1 | ASSPGTVNQPQH
TRBJ2-1 | TRBV20-1 | SASTAGTALYNEQF
TRBJ2-3 | TRBV7-3 | ASSLIGTDTQY
TRBJ1-5 | TRBV12-3/TRBV12-4 | ASSYTARRPQH
TRBJ2-3 | TRBV5-1 | ASSFGQADTQY
TRBJ1-3 | TRBV5-6 | ASSFSGLNSGNTIY
TRBJ2-1 | TRBV28 | ASSSGSYNEQF
TRBJ2-2 | TRBV5-1 | ASSSGFLAGQGNTGELF
TRBJ2-1 | TRBV6-1 | ATVREGYNEQF
TRBJ2-7 | TRBV28 | ASSQGLAGDYEQY
TRBJ2-1 | TRBV20-1 | SASFVLNNEQF
TRBJ1-1 | TRBV20-1 | SARPPRGQAVPEAF
TRBJ1-5 | TRBV27 | ASSLDTLSNQPQH
TRBJ2-1 | TRBV4-1 | ASSQDSRSGRQF
TRBJ1-2 | TRBV15 | ATSVGQMGGYT
TRBJ2-1 | TRBV20-1 | SARGGGRTYNEQF
TRBJ2-7 | TRBV28 | ASSLRGSGRDAEQY
TRBJ1-2 | TRBV12-3/TRBV12-4 | ASSNTGNYGYT
TRBJ2-1 | TRBV7-9 | ASTSTSDEQF
TRBJ1-2 | TRBV27 | ASRPAGQGAFGYT
TRBJ2-1 | TRBV5-1 | ASSLGTSPRGLYNEQF